A selection of T cell receptor beta chains follows, all from one sample in a study of blood T cell repertoires in COVID-19. Measured with immunoSEQ multiplex PCR; TCRdb has only the in-frame clones, and not every one. Here the sample spans around 200,000 clones, 80% to 90% being singletons. What was sequenced was PBMCs or T cells enriched from blood (not recorded which). These receptor sequences come from a woman between 40 and 55 years old with acute COVID-19. CDR3s include the opening cysteine and the closing phenylalanine or tryptophan. A D gene is named only where the DNA matches it firmly. Clone size is shown for a subset of rows, as once, few, many or a class of expanded clone.

v_gene	abundance	j_gene	d_gene	CDR3aa	CDR3nt
TRBV11-2	NA	TRBJ2-1	TRBD2	CASSLGGGGYNEQFF	TGTGCCAGCAGCTTAGGGGGGGGAGGCTACAATGAGCAGTTCTTC
TRBV14	NA	TRBJ1-1	TRBD1	CASSQDLDRENTEAFF	TGTGCCAGCAGCCAAGATCTGGACAGGGAGAACACTGAAGCTTTCTTT
TRBV6-2/TRBV6-3	NA	TRBJ1-2	NA	CASSKTGTNYGYTF	TGTGCCAGCAGTAAAACCGGGACAAACTATGGCTACACCTTC
TRBV30	NA	TRBJ2-1	NA	CAWTGSSYNEQFF	TGTGCCTGGACGGGGAGCTCCTACAATGAGCAGTTCTTC
TRBV2	NA	TRBJ2-3	TRBD2	CASTRIAGGFVDTQYF	TGTGCCAGCACAAGGATAGCGGGGGGGTTCGTGGATACGCAGTATTTT
TRBV7-8	few	TRBJ2-7	NA	CASSSLGAGEQYF	TGTGCCAGCAGCTCACTCGGTGCGGGGGAGCAGTACTTC
TRBV4-1	NA	TRBJ1-1	NA	CASSHRQADTEAFF	TGCGCCAGCAGCCATAGACAGGCGGACACTGAAGCTTTCTTT
TRBV3-1/TRBV3-2	NA	TRBJ1-3	NA	CASSPSRGRAPGNTIYF	TGTGCCAGCAGCCCCTCCCGAGGGAGGGCCCCGGGAAACACCATATATTTT
TRBV2	NA	TRBJ1-2	NA	CASSELNGRDGYTF	TGTGCCAGCAGTGAATTGAATGGGAGGGATGGCTACACCTTC
TRBV7-9	NA	TRBJ2-7	NA	CASSHPMGLSQTSYEQYF	TGTGCCAGCAGCCACCCAATGGGACTCAGCCAAACGTCCTACGAGCAGTACTTC
TRBV18	NA	TRBJ1-2	NA	CASSLDTAALGYTF	TGTGCCAGCTCACTGGACACGGCCGCCCTTGGCTACACCTTC
TRBV5-5	NA	TRBJ1-2	NA	CASYDSFPYGYTF	TGTGCCAGCTACGACAGTTTTCCGTATGGCTACACCTTC
TRBV27	NA	TRBJ2-1	NA	CASSFLVERSEQFF	TGTGCCAGCAGTTTTTTAGTGGAAAGGAGTGAGCAGTTCTTC
TRBV14	NA	TRBJ2-2	NA	CASSPNPFRWGANTGELFF	TGTGCCAGCAGCCCCAATCCCTTTCGCTGGGGGGCGAACACCGGGGAGCTGTTTTTT
TRBV2	NA	TRBJ1-5	NA	CASSPSGGPNQPQHF	TGTGCCAGCAGCCCCTCGGGGGGGCCCAATCAGCCCCAGCATTTT
TRBV19	NA	TRBJ1-1	NA	CASSIGGGNTEAFF	TGTGCCAGTAGTATTGGGGGGGGGAACACTGAAGCTTTCTTT
TRBV4-3	NA	TRBJ2-1	TRBD1	CASSQDRGLSRNEQFF	TGCGCCAGCAGCCAAGACAGGGGGCTGTCCCGAAATGAGCAGTTCTTC
TRBV28	NA	TRBJ2-7	TRBD1	CASSLTDRDFEQYF	TGTGCCAGCAGCCTCACGGACAGGGACTTCGAGCAGTACTTC
TRBV13	NA	TRBJ2-3	TRBD2	CASSSTSGTDTQYF	TGTGCCAGCAGCTCTACTAGCGGCACAGATACGCAGTATTTT
TRBV6-6	NA	TRBJ1-1	NA	CASSGSQGPTEAFF	TGTGCCAGCAGTGGCAGTCAGGGCCCCACTGAAGCTTTCTTT
TRBV6-1	NA	TRBJ1-3	NA	CASSAPGSDTIYF	TGTGCCAGCAGTGCTCCGGGGTCGGACACCATATATTTT
TRBV19	NA	TRBJ1-3	NA	CASSNSGSGNTIYF	TGTGCCAGTAGTAACTCGGGGTCTGGAAACACCATATATTTT
TRBV7-3	once	TRBJ1-1	TRBD1	CASSAGTGPGTEAFF	TGTGCCAGCAGCGCCGGGACAGGGCCGGGGACTGAAGCTTTCTTT
TRBV7-2	few	TRBJ2-6	TRBD1	CASSSGQGNSGANVLTF	TGTGCCAGCAGCTCCGGACAGGGAAACTCTGGGGCCAACGTCCTGACTTTC
TRBV5-1	NA	TRBJ1-4	NA	CASSGGAANEKLFF	TGCGCCAGCAGCGGGGGGGCAGCTAATGAAAAACTGTTTTTT
TRBV11-2	NA	TRBJ1-1	NA	CASRLGQSAPEAFF	TGTGCCAGCAGATTAGGACAGTCCGCCCCCGAAGCTTTCTTT
TRBV24-1	NA	TRBJ2-1	TRBD2	CATSELAGGPDNEQFF	TGTGCCACCAGTGAACTAGCGGGGGGGCCCGACAATGAGCAGTTCTTC
TRBV10-3	few	TRBJ1-2	NA	CAISPGDSRRGYTF	TGTGCCATCAGTCCCGGGGACTCCAGGAGGGGCTACACCTTC
TRBV5-4	NA	TRBJ2-4	TRBD2	CASSLGTSGGLKNIQYF	TGTGCCAGCAGCTTGGGGACTAGCGGGGGGCTCAAAAACATTCAGTACTTC
TRBV6-6	NA	TRBJ2-7	NA	CASSDSGRNYEQYF	TGTGCCAGCAGTGACTCGGGGCGGAACTACGAGCAGTACTTC
TRBV5-6	NA	TRBJ1-3	NA	CASSLGEVRLSGNTIYF	TGTGCCAGCAGCTTGGGAGAGGTTCGTCTCTCTGGAAACACCATATATTTT
TRBV27	NA	TRBJ2-3	TRBD1	CASSPGQGFADTQYF	TGTGCCAGCAGTCCGGGACAGGGGTTCGCAGATACGCAGTATTTT
TRBV7-9	NA	TRBJ1-1	NA	CASNPDRNTEAFF	TGTGCCAGCAACCCGGACAGGAACACTGAAGCTTTCTTT
TRBV18	NA	TRBJ1-6	TRBD1	CASSTGQGNSPLHF	TGTGCCAGCTCAACGGGACAGGGGAATTCACCCCTCCACTTT
TRBV15	NA	TRBJ2-7	NA	CATSRKTEGGYEQYF	TGTGCCACCAGCAGGAAGACGGAGGGTGGCTACGAGCAGTACTTC
TRBV6-2/TRBV6-3	NA	TRBJ1-1	NA	CASSYEMGQGSTEAFF	TGTGCCAGCAGTTACGAGATGGGCCAGGGCTCCACTGAAGCTTTCTTT
TRBV5-1	NA	TRBJ1-2	NA	CASSYEGYGYTF	TGCGCCAGCAGCTACGAGGGCTATGGCTACACCTTC
TRBV5-1	NA	TRBJ2-1	NA	CASSQLPKYEQFF	TGCGCCAGCAGCCAACTACCGAAATATGAGCAGTTCTTC
TRBV6-5	few	TRBJ1-1	TRBD1	CASSPGGWGTEAFF	TGTGCCAGCAGTCCAGGGGGCTGGGGCACTGAAGCTTTCTTT
TRBV5-1	NA	TRBJ1-1	TRBD1	CASSPGGAGPTEAFF	TGCGCCAGCAGCCCAGGGGGCGCAGGTCCCACTGAAGCTTTCTTT
TRBV7-2	NA	TRBJ1-1	NA	CASSLITRSTFF	TGTGCCAGCAGCTTAATAACAAGATCGACTTTCTTT
TRBV5-1	NA	TRBJ1-1	NA	CASSLGQDSEAFF	TGCGCCAGCAGCTTGGGGCAGGACTCTGAAGCTTTCTTT
TRBV25-1	NA	TRBJ1-1	NA	CASSDRLTEAFF	TGTGCCAGCAGTGACAGGCTGACTGAAGCTTTCTTT
TRBV19	NA	TRBJ1-6	NA	CATGQGQYNSPLHF	TGTGCCACAGGTCAGGGACAATATAATTCACCCCTCCACTTT
TRBV27	NA	TRBJ1-1	TRBD1	CASRELRDRGEAFF	TGTGCCAGCAGAGAGCTCCGGGACAGAGGTGAAGCTTTCTTT
TRBV9	once	TRBJ1-1	NA	CASSVPPRLNTEAFF	TGTGCCAGCAGCGTACCTCCCCGTTTGAACACTGAAGCTTTCTTT
TRBV5-1	few	TRBJ1-5	TRBD1	CASSTGQAGQPQHF	TGCGCCAGCAGCACCGGACAGGCGGGACAGCCCCAGCATTTT
TRBV28	NA	TRBJ1-5	TRBD1	CASTQTGGGYSNQPQHF	TGTGCCAGCACCCAGACAGGGGGCGGGTATAGCAATCAGCCCCAGCATTTT
TRBV12-5	NA	TRBJ1-5	NA	CASGLTLPDFSNQPQHF	TGTGCTAGTGGTTTGACATTGCCAGACTTTAGCAATCAGCCCCAGCATTTT
TRBV21-1	NA	TRBJ1-5	NA	CASSRSRGYSNQPQHF	TGTGCCAGCAGCAGGTCAAGGGGTTACAGCAATCAGCCCCAGCATTTT
TRBV19	NA	TRBJ1-5	TRBD1	CASTLKPYLPGGTGSNQPQHF	TGTGCCAGTACGTTAAAACCCTATTTGCCAGGGGGCACGGGTAGCAATCAGCCCCAGCATTTT
TRBV4-3	NA	TRBJ1-2	NA	CASSQDPERTPIYGYTF	TGCGCCAGCAGCCAAGACCCGGAGAGGACACCAATCTATGGCTACACCTTC
TRBV5-1	NA	TRBJ1-1	TRBD1	CASSLGQGAGWTEAFF	TGCGCCAGCAGCCTAGGGCAGGGGGCTGGATGGACTGAAGCTTTCTTT
TRBV27	few	TRBJ1-2	TRBD1	CASRPGDRSNYGYTF	TGTGCCAGCAGACCCGGGGACAGAAGTAACTATGGCTACACCTTC
TRBV19	NA	TRBJ1-1	NA	CASSIVWGGDTEAFF	TGTGCCAGTAGTATAGTCTGGGGAGGGGACACTGAAGCTTTCTTT
TRBV6-6	NA	TRBJ2-1	NA	CASSYSGGGEQFF	TGTGCCAGCAGTTACTCTGGGGGAGGTGAGCAGTTCTTC
TRBV10-2	few	TRBJ1-4	NA	CASCRDPSGEKLFF	TGCGCCAGCTGCCGGGACCCAAGCGGGGAAAAACTGTTTTTT
TRBV6-5	NA	TRBJ2-4	TRBD1	CASSYSRGQANIQYF	TGTGCCAGCAGTTACTCCCGGGGACAGGCAAACATTCAGTACTTC